This passage covers 3 T cell receptor beta chains from one sample sequenced in a study of cytomegalovirus exposure and HLA in healthy donors. The PCR used 60 Vbeta and 13 Jbeta primers. Clones were read by immunoSEQ multiplex PCR, and TCRdb kept only the in-frame ones, dropping some. The sample holds about 220,000 clones, around 80% seen once. Sample: PBMCs. The receptors were sampled from a man between 35 and 55 years old in good health and CMV-seropositive.

The V call is TRBV6-6, the J call TRBJ1-5, with D possibly TRBD1 on 6 matching bases. Trimming shortened V by 6 bases and J by 7 bases, and 16 bases separated the two germline ends. The CDR3 has 14 residues. Germline CDR1 is MNHNY and CDR2 is SVGAGI (reference sequence). CDR3 protein: CASSGRYREQPQHF. DNA for the CDR3: TGTGCCAGCAGCGGCCGTTACAGGGAACAGCCCCAGCATTTT.

The chain uses TRBV10-3 and TRBJ1-2, with 8 bases that match TRBD1. There are 17 residues in the CDR3. Germline V gene data show CDR1 as ENHRY and CDR2 as SYGVKD. V gave up 6 bases and J gave up 6 bases; unmatched junction bases: 18. This chain's CDR3 is CAISPKKADRGRHGYTF. CDR3 DNA: TGTGCCATCAGCCCCAAAAAAGCCGACAGGGGCCGACATGGCTACACCTTC.

The chain couples TRBV5-6 to TRBJ2-1; 9 bases map to TRBD2. J gave up 4 bases and V 0 bases, and 2 bases lay outside the gene matches. The CDR3 spans 15 residues. CDR1 is SGHDT and CDR2 is YYEEEE in the germline V gene. The CDR3 DNA reads TGTGCCAGCAGCTTGGAGACTAGCGGTTACAATGAGCAGTTCTTC. Protein: CASSLETSGYNEQFF. The variable domain in full, with the rest retrieved from reference TRBV5-6 and TRBJ2-1, is DAGVTQSPTHLIKTRGQQVTLRCSPKSGHDTVSWYQQALGQGPQFIFQYYEEEERQRGNFPDRFSGHQFPNYSSELNVNALLLGDSALYLCASSLETSGYNEQFFGPGTRLTVL.